Presented here are 19 T cell receptor beta chains from one specimen sequenced in a study of CD8 T cells in Susac syndrome. Random hexamers were used to reverse transcribe the RNA input (roughly 0.5 to 1 ug). From the immunoSEQ multiplex PCR reads, TCRdb called clonotypes with MiXCR, one entry per CDR3 protein. The sample has some 240,000 distinct CDR3 sequences; approximately 95% are singletons. Material for sequencing was CD4+ T cells from PBMCs. Every receptor here comes from a human donor with Susac syndrome.

The chain recombines TRBV29-1 with TRBJ2-1, with TRBD2 matching over 7 bases. Germline V gives CDR1 SQVTM, CDR2 ANQGSEA. The V segment lost 4 bases and the J segment 6 bases; nucleotides outside the gene matches: 9. The CDR3 totals 14 residues. Written as DNA, the CDR3 is TGCAGCGTTGGGGAGGGACCTCTAGCCAATGAGCAGTTCTTC. This gives the protein CSVGEGPLANEQFF.

The chain is built from TRBV28 and TRBJ1-5; maybe TRBD1 (6 bases). V was pared by 8 bases and J by 3 bases, with 11 bases between. This CDR3 is 13 amino acids long. Germline-derived CDR1 and CDR2 are MDHEN and SYDVKM. The CDR3 nucleotides read TGTGCCAGCCACTCAGGGGACAATCAGCCCCAGCATTTT. Its translation is CASHSGDNQPQHF.

This sequence joins TRBV20-1 and TRBJ2-7; TRBD1 matches at 7 bases. CDR1 and CDR2 from the germline V gene are DFQATT and SNEGSKA (reference sequence). The CDR3 runs 14 residues. Unmatched junction bases numbered 8, after V lost 1 base and J lost 5 bases. The CDR3 loop is CSARGQGGNNEQYF. In DNA, the CDR3 is TGCAGTGCTAGAGGACAAGGGGGCAACAACGAGCAGTACTTC.

The chain's CDR3 is CASNPGQESTDTQYF. Written as DNA, the CDR3 is TGTGCCAGCAACCCCGGACAGGAAAGCACAGATACGCAGTATTTT. The chain couples TRBV28 to TRBJ2-3, with 7 bases that match TRBD1. The CDR3 consists of 15 residues. Losses at the gene ends were 7 bases for V and 0 bases for J; bases not matched to a gene: 7. Germline CDR1 reads MDHEN; CDR2 reads SYDVKM.

J is TRBJ1-5 and V is TRBV12-3 or TRBV12-4; TRBD1 might be the D (5 bases). The CDR3 sequence is 15 residues long. Deletions cut 3 bases from V and 7 bases from J, with 16 bases between. The CDR3 spells CASSLGQGLIQPQHF. In DNA form, the CDR3 reads TGTGCCAGCAGTTTGGGGCAGGGTTTGATCCAGCCCCAGCATTTT.

The chain uses TRBV24-1 and TRBJ2-4; D is undetermined. CDR1 KGHDR and CDR2 SFDVKD come from the germline V gene. This CDR3 contains 18 residues. The ends were cut back, 0 bases at V and 3 bases at J, with 17 bases in the middle. The CDR3 protein is CATSDLSSRPMGKNIQYF. CDR3 coding DNA: TGTGCCACCAGTGATTTGTCATCCAGACCCATGGGCAAAAACATTCAGTACTTC.

V and J are TRBV20-1 and TRBJ2-5; TRBD2 matches 14 bases. The germline V gene encodes CDR1 DFQATT and CDR2 SNEGSKA (reference sequence). Trimming removed 6 bases from V and 4 bases from J; junction bases left unmatched: 16. The CDR3 is made up of 18 amino acids. CDR3 bases: TGCAGTGCAAACACCGGGACTAGCGGGGGTGGTTTACGAGAGACCCAGTACTTC. Encoded protein: CSANTGTSGGGLRETQYF.

V is TRBV20-1 and J is TRBJ2-1; TRBD2 matches at 7 bases. The ends lost 2 bases at V and 7 bases at J; junction bases unmatched: 5. CDR1 and CDR2 from the germline V gene are DFQATT and SNEGSKA (reference sequence). The CDR3 contains 13 residues. As DNA, the CDR3 is TGCAGTGCTAGACCCGCGGGGGTGAATGAGCAGTTCTTC. As protein: CSARPAGVNEQFF.

This chain uses TRBV12-3 or TRBV12-4 with TRBJ2-1, with TRBD2 identical over 14 bases. J lost 9 bases, V lost 6 bases, and 7 bases had no gene match. The CDR3 contains 15 residues. CDR3 DNA sequence: TGTGCCAGCAGCCTGGGACTAGCGGGAGCGACTGAGCAGTTCTTC. It codes for CASSLGLAGATEQFF.

This chain links TRBV24-1 with TRBJ2-5; perhaps D is TRBD1 or TRBD2 (5 bases each). Trimming removed 3 bases from V and 5 bases from J, with 12 bases in between. This CDR3 region has 14 residues. Germline loops: CDR1 KGHDR, CDR2 SFDVKD. CDR3 sequence reads: CATSDADWGETQYF. CDR3 sequence (DNA): TGTGCCACCAGTGATGCGGACTGGGGGGAGACCCAGTACTTC.

The genes are TRBV12-3 or TRBV12-4 and TRBJ2-6; 10 positions match TRBD1. Trimming at V came to 7 bases and at J to 0 bases, leaving 6 bases not matched to a gene. The CDR3 covers 17 residues. CDR3 DNA sequence: TGTGCCAGCATCGGGACAGGGGACCTCTCTGGGGCCAACGTCCTGACTTTC. This gives the protein CASIGTGDLSGANVLTF.

The chain carries TRBV6-5 and TRBJ2-7; 11 bases map to TRBD2. CDR3 length: 17 residues. Germline V CDR1 and CDR2: MNHEY, SVGAGI. The V and J ends lost 2 bases and 2 bases, in that order; junction bases with no gene match: 8. The CDR3 DNA sequence: TGTGCCAGCAGTTACCGAGTACTAGCGGGAGTTACCTACGAGCAGTACTTC. This gives the protein CASSYRVLAGVTYEQYF.

The chain recombines TRBV18 with TRBJ2-7, with 7 bases that match TRBD1. With 3 bases clipped from V and 0 bases from J, the junction kept 5 bases outside the gene matches. This CDR3 region has 15 residues. Per germline, CDR1 KGHSH and CDR2 LQKENI. CDR3 nucleotides: TGTGCCAGCTCACCCGGGACAGTCAACTCCTACGAGCAGTACTTC. It specifies CASSPGTVNSYEQYF.

In its sample, this clonotype was seen a few times. The chain recombines TRBV18 with TRBJ1-1, with 10 bases lining up with TRBD1. The CDR3 contains 13 residues. Germline V gene data show CDR1 as KGHSH and CDR2 as LQKENI. Trimming cost V 6 bases and J 3 bases; bases outside gene matches: 1. In DNA, the CDR3 is TGTGCCAGCTCCGGGACAGGGGACACTGAAGCTTTCTTT. Protein product: CASSGTGDTEAFF.

The genes are TRBV20-1 and TRBJ1-1; TRBD1 is a possible D gene (5 bases). CDR3 length: 14 amino acids. V lost 6 bases and J lost 1, with 15 bases in between. CDR1 is DFQATT, CDR2 SNEGSKA, per germline (reference sequence). The CDR3 sequence: CSAPPMGQNTEAFF. In nucleotides, the CDR3 is TGCAGTGCCCCTCCGATGGGGCAGAACACTGAAGCTTTCTTT.

The CDR3 loop is CSVRDNEQYF. The DNA for the CDR3 is TGCAGCGTTCGGGACAACGAGCAGTACTTC. The J gene is TRBJ2-7, the V gene TRBV29-1, with D possibly matching TRBD1 (6 bases). This CDR3 spans 10 amino acids. Per germline, CDR1 SQVTM and CDR2 ANQGSEA. V lost 5 bases to trimming and J lost 5 bases, with 7 bases between them.

This clonotype has a single count. The genes are TRBV20-1 and TRBJ1-1; tentatively, D is TRBD1 (5 bases). The V gene's germline CDR1 is DFQATT and CDR2 SNEGSKA (reference sequence). V shed 3 bases and J shed 1 base, with 9 bases lying between them. The CDR3 has 13 amino acids. CDR3 loop: CSASRDGNTEAFF. CDR3 nucleotide sequence: TGCAGTGCTAGTCGGGACGGGAACACTGAAGCTTTCTTT.

V is TRBV24-1 and J is TRBJ2-7; D is unclear. Germline assignment: CDR1 KGHDR and CDR2 SFDVKD. V lost 4 bases to trimming and J lost 0 bases, with 9 bases between them. The CDR3 runs 14 residues. CDR3 DNA sequence: TGTGCCACCAGTGACTCCCGTGCCTCCTACGAGCAGTACTTC. Its translation is CATSDSRASYEQYF.

This sequence joins TRBV6-6 and TRBJ2-5; 9 nucleotides agree with TRBD1. The CDR3 contains 15 residues. After removal of 6 bases from V and 4 bases from J, the junction contained 9 bases not matched to a gene. Per germline, CDR1 MNHNY and CDR2 SVGAGI (reference sequence). CDR3 DNA: TGTGCCAGCAGATTGGACAGGGGTGGAAGAGAGACCCAGTACTTC. Translation gives CASRLDRGGRETQYF.